Described below is a single T cell receptor (beta chain) sequence and its context. The CDR3 is made up of 15 amino acids. V lost 5 bases and J lost 0; bases outside the gene matches: 7. Germline lookup yields CDR1 SGHNT and CDR2 YENEEA. These data belong to a study of blood T cell repertoires in COVID-19. Looking at the study overall: The study drew acute and convalescent COVID-19 samples from the United States, Italy and Spain. PBMCs, B-cell-depleted T cells, or T cells were the source of the cDNA or gDNA that made up the material.

Enrolment of Seattle patients took place during active infection, and they were followed longitudinally. Per the study methods: Amplifying reference gene primers gave estimates of nucleated cell counts. Measured with immunoSEQ multiplex PCR; TCRdb has only the in-frame clones, and not every one. The V and J calls and clone size are taken from that table; D and trimming were inferred from the DNA. The sample shows some 94,000 clones, around 88% of them seen only once. The receptor was derived from an older woman with COVID-19, enrolled during active disease. The sequencing sample was made of peripheral blood. The rearrangement links TRBV11-3 to TRBJ2-7; TRBD2 aligns across 7 bases. The CDR3: CASSPWDYSSYEQYF. The DNA of the CDR3 is TGTGCCAGCAGCCCCTGGGACTATAGCTCCTACGAGCAGTACTTC. Based on the CDR3 plus reference TRBV11-3 and TRBJ2-7, the full variable domain is EAGVVQSPRYKIIEKKQPVAFWCNPISGHNTLYWYLQNLGQGPELLIRYENEEAVDDSQLPKDRFSAERLKGVDSTLKIQPAELGDSAVYLCASSPWDYSSYEQYFGPGTRLTVT.